One T cell receptor (beta chain) is described in this entry. After removal of 7 bases from V and 7 bases from J, the junction contained 10 bases not matched to a gene. CDR3 size: 15 residues. CDR1 is SGHTA and CDR2 is FQGNSA in the germline V gene. The data originate from a study of blood T cell repertoires in COVID-19. The overall study: Material from acute and convalescent COVID-19 was sourced from the United States, Italy and Spain.

Authors' data handling: Reference gene primers were amplified, and this amplification served to estimate nucleated cell counts. Clones were read by immunoSEQ multiplex PCR, and TCRdb kept only the in-frame ones, dropping some. V and J calls and clone size are copied from that table; D and trimming were computed from the DNA. The sample lists around 220,000 clones, roughly 84% occurring once. The origin of this receptor is a woman in her thirties or forties who had recovered from COVID-19. The sample taken for sequencing was peripheral blood. The rearrangement uses TRBV7-2 and TRBJ2-2; 9 nucleotides line up with TRBD1. The CDR3: CASNELGTGNGELFF. The CDR3 coding sequence is TGTGCCAGCAACGAACTTGGGACAGGGAACGGGGAGCTGTTTTTT.